These 28 T cell receptor beta chains originate from one sample sequenced in a study of OX40 agonist ivuxolimab in advanced cancers. TCRdb keeps only in-frame clones here, not all; method: immunoSEQ multiplex PCR. The data hold over 45,000 clones, with about four fifths observed a single time. Here the sequenced sample was CD4+ or CD8+ T cells sorted from blood, taken in a trial of the OX40 agonist ivuxolimab. All receptors derive from an adult with an advanced solid tumor such as melanoma, head and neck, liver or kidney cancer.

The chain recombines TRBV6-5 with TRBJ2-7, with TRBD1 matching 7 bases. CDR1 MNHEY and CDR2 SVGAGI come from the germline V gene. This CDR3 has 15 residues. Trimming at V came to 6 bases and at J to 0 bases, leaving 8 bases not matched to a gene. CDR3 region: CASRPETGSSYEQYF. In DNA form, the CDR3 reads TGTGCCAGCAGGCCCGAGACAGGGTCCTCCTACGAGCAGTACTTC.

The chain recombines TRBV7-3 with TRBJ2-3, with 12 bases aligning to TRBD2. The junction had 2 bases not matched to a gene; V was cut back by 0 bases and J by 4 bases. Germline V gene sequence: CDR1 SGHTA, CDR2 FQGTGA. This CDR3 is built from 16 residues. CDR3 protein: CASSLTPSGGADTQYF. The CDR3 DNA reads TGTGCCAGCAGCTTAACCCCTAGCGGGGGGGCAGATACGCAGTATTTT.

V gene TRBV5-1 combines with J gene TRBJ2-2; D not resolved. The CDR3 spans 14 residues. Trimming removed 0 bases at V and 1 base at J, with 4 bases between. In germline, CDR1 is SGHRS, CDR2 YFSETQ. This chain's CDR3 is CASSLGGNTGELFF. DNA for the CDR3: TGCGCCAGCAGCTTGGGGGGGAACACCGGGGAGCTGTTTTTT. Using reference TRBV5-1 and TRBJ2-2 for the parts outside the CDR3, the full variable domain is KAGVTQTPRYLIKTRGQQVTLSCSPISGHRSVSWYQQTPGQGLQFLFEYFSETQRNKGNFPGRFSGRQFSNSRSEMNVSTLELGDSALYLCASSLGGNTGELFFGEGSRLTVL.

This clone was detected a few times. The rearrangement joins TRBV5-6 to TRBJ2-7, with 11 bases lining up with TRBD2. Germline V gene data show CDR1 as SGHDT and CDR2 as YYEEEE. V gave up 0 bases and J gave up 2 bases; unmatched junction bases: 1. This CDR3 has 15 residues. The CDR3, as DNA: TGTGCCAGCAGCTTGGTAGCGGGAGGGACCTACGAGCAGTACTTC. This codes for CASSLVAGGTYEQYF.

The chain carries TRBV5-1 and TRBJ2-7; perhaps TRBD1 as D (6 bases). Between the trimmed V and J ends, which lost 4 bases and 4 bases, there was a span of 18 bases. The CDR3 consists of 15 residues. CDR1 is SGHRS, CDR2 YFSETQ, per germline. CDR3: CASSNPSLGAYEQYF. In DNA, the CDR3 is TGCGCCAGCAGCAACCCGTCGCTGGGGGCGTACGAGCAGTACTTC.

This clone showed up just a few times. The chain couples TRBV6-5 to TRBJ1-5; maybe TRBD1 (6 bases). The CDR3 totals 12 residues. Trimming removed 8 bases at V and 7 bases at J, with 12 bases between. CDR1 and CDR2 (germline): MNHEY, SVGAGI. The CDR3 region is CASGQGRQPQHF. Here the CDR3 DNA reads TGTGCCAGCGGTCAGGGGCGCCAGCCCCAGCATTTT.

This clone has a single count. This rearrangement joins TRBV6-4 to TRBJ2-3; 11 positions agree with TRBD2. The CDR3 is made up of 16 amino acids. Germline lookup yields CDR1 MRHNA and CDR2 SNTAGT. V trimming: 0 bases; J trimming: 9 bases; junction bases outside the gene matches: 8. The CDR3 DNA is TGTGCCAGCAGTGACTCCACTAGCGGGAGAGGAAGGACGCAGTATTTT. It encodes CASSDSTSGRGRTQYF.

CDR3 bases: TGTGCCAGCAAGGGGACTAGCGGGGCTAACAATGAGCAGTTCTTC. The encoded protein is CASKGTSGANNEQFF. V gene TRBV6-6 combines with J gene TRBJ2-1, with 13 bases identical to TRBD2. The germline gives CDR1 MNHNY, CDR2 SVGAGI (reference sequence). J gave up 5 bases and V 7 bases, and 5 bases lay outside the gene matches. The CDR3 is 15 amino acids.

The chain uses TRBV30 and TRBJ1-2; D gene ambiguous. The CDR3 runs to 12 residues. V gave up 5 bases and J gave up 4 bases, with 11 bases separating them. Germline loops: CDR1 GTSNPN, CDR2 SVGIG (reference sequence). This CDR3 is CAWGNNFYGYTF. The CDR3 DNA is TGTGCCTGGGGGAACAATTTCTATGGCTACACCTTC.

V gene TRBV28 combines with J gene TRBJ2-2, with D unclear. Per germline, CDR1 MDHEN and CDR2 SYDVKM. The ends were cut back, 6 bases at V and 4 bases at J, with 9 bases in the middle. The CDR3 length is 13 residues. The CDR3 region is CASRPHSTGELFF. CDR3 DNA sequence: TGTGCCAGCAGGCCTCACAGCACCGGGGAGCTGTTTTTT. Full variable domain (outside the CDR3, taken from reference TRBV28 and TRBJ2-2): DVKVTQSSRYLVKRTGEKVFLECVQDMDHENMFWYRQDPGLGLRLIYFSYDVKMKEKGDIPEGYSVSREKKERFSLILESASTNQTSMYLCASRPHSTGELFFGEGSRLTVL.

This clone was counted between two and nine times. V and J are TRBV6-6 and TRBJ2-7, with D possibly matching TRBD1 (6 bases). Germline V lookup: CDR1 MNHNY, CDR2 SVGAGI (reference sequence). CDR3 size: 16 residues. V was shortened by 2 bases and J by 1 base, with 15 bases between the two germline ends. The CDR3 loop reads CASSYGGVTGSYEQYF. In DNA form, the CDR3 reads TGTGCCAGCAGTTACGGAGGAGTGACAGGATCCTACGAGCAGTACTTC.

This sequence joins TRBV6-1 and TRBJ2-7, with D hard to call. Germline values: CDR1 MNHNS, CDR2 SASEGT. This CDR3 contains 12 residues. V shed 6 bases and J shed 3 bases, with 9 bases lying between them. Here the CDR3 reads CASSLRFYEQYF. As DNA, the CDR3 is TGTGCCAGCAGCCTCCGTTTCTACGAGCAGTACTTC.

The count of this clone is one. The chain recombines TRBV28 with TRBJ2-7; 8 bases are a match to TRBD2. The germline V gene encodes CDR1 MDHEN and CDR2 SYDVKM. The CDR3 length is 14 residues. Trimming removed 6 bases from V and 5 bases from J; junction bases left unmatched: 9. The CDR3 DNA sequence: TGTGCCAGCAGGAGCGGGGGAACGGAGGACGAGCAGTACTTC. It translates to CASRSGGTEDEQYF.

A remark on this clone: A much more abundant neighbour one base away suggests this may be a read error. The chain is built from TRBV5-1 and TRBJ1-2; possibly TRBD1 for D (6 bases). V lost 0 bases and J 4 bases, leaving 13 bases between the germline ends. The V gene's germline CDR1 is SGHRS and CDR2 YFSETQ. The CDR3 totals 15 residues. The CDR3 is CASSLGGGGAYGYTF. In nucleotides, the CDR3 is TGCGCCAGCAGCTTGGGTGGGGGGGGCGCCTATGGCTACACCTTC. The whole variable domain, filled in from reference TRBV5-1 and TRBJ1-2, reads KAGVTQTPRYLIKTRGQQVTLSCSPISGHRSVSWYQQTPGQGLQFLFEYFSETQRNKGNFPGRFSGRQFSNSRSEMNVSTLELGDSALYLCASSLGGGGAYGYTFGSGTRLTVV.

This clone has just a few counts. Here the CDR3 reads CASSHLERRESPLHF. CDR3 in DNA: TGTGCCAGCAGCCACTTGGAGAGACGAGAGTCACCCCTCCACTTT. The genes are TRBV7-2 and TRBJ1-6; D is uncertain. CDR1 and CDR2 from the germline V gene are SGHTA and FQGNSA. Between the trimmed V and J ends, which lost 5 bases and 10 bases, there was a span of 18 bases. This CDR3 has 15 amino acids.

The genes are TRBV4-1 and TRBJ2-3; 9 bases match TRBD2. The CDR3 runs 19 residues. Germline-derived CDR1 and CDR2 are MGHRA and YSYEKL. The J segment lost 4 bases and the V segment lost 0 bases, leaving 14 bases of the junction unmatched. The CDR3 DNA is TGCGCCAGCAGCCAAGACCACTCCTGGCGGGAGGGTTGGGCAGATACGCAGTATTTT. Amino acids: CASSQDHSWREGWADTQYF.

The chain combines TRBV6-1 with TRBJ2-7; TRBD1 might be the D (5 bases). V was trimmed by 6 bases and J by 2 bases, leaving 11 bases between them. Per the germline V gene, CDR1 is MNHNS and CDR2 is SASEGT. This CDR3 comprises 13 residues. CDR3 DNA: TGTGCCAGCAGGGAGACAGTAACCTACGAGCAGTACTTC. Amino acid sequence: CASRETVTYEQYF.

The chain recombines TRBV5-1 with TRBJ2-7; TRBD1 aligns across 11 bases. Trimming took 3 bases from V and 7 from J; bases not matched to a gene: 3. Germline V gene lookup returns CDR1 SGHRS and CDR2 YFSETQ. This CDR3 has 13 residues. The CDR3: CASSWGQGGEQYF. The CDR3 coding sequence is TGCGCCAGCAGCTGGGGACAGGGGGGGGAGCAGTACTTC.

This chain uses TRBV2 with TRBJ2-3; 7 bases are shared with TRBD2. CDR3 size: 16 residues. Germline CDR1 SNHLY, CDR2 FYNNEI. V shed 6 bases and J 0 bases; nucleotides not matched to a gene: 9. Written as DNA, the CDR3 is TGTGCCAGCAGCCCCTCAGCGGGGTCTAGCACAGATACGCAGTATTTT. This translates into CASSPSAGSSTDTQYF.

The genes are TRBV11-3 and TRBJ1-1; 9 positions agree with TRBD1. V lost 4 bases to trimming and J lost 5 bases; unmatched junction nucleotides: 2. There are 13 residues in the CDR3. Germline assignment: CDR1 SGHNT and CDR2 YENEEA. CDR3 region: CASSSGTGTEAFF. CDR3 coding DNA: TGTGCCAGCAGCTCCGGGACAGGGACTGAAGCTTTCTTT. Variable domain in full (rest from reference TRBV11-3 and TRBJ1-1): EAGVVQSPRYKIIEKKQPVAFWCNPISGHNTLYWYLQNLGQGPELLIRYENEEAVDDSQLPKDRFSAERLKGVDSTLKIQPAELGDSAVYLCASSSGTGTEAFFGQGTRLTVV.

The chain couples TRBV18 to TRBJ2-1; D possibly uses TRBD1 or TRBD2 (5 bases each). V lost 5 bases to trimming and J lost 10 bases, with 21 bases between them. The CDR3 covers 15 residues. The germline V gene encodes CDR1 KGHSH and CDR2 LQKENI. As DNA, the CDR3 is TGTGCCAGCTCAAGGTTCGGGACCCCACCCAGGGAGCAGTTCTTC. Its protein is CASSRFGTPPREQFF. The variable domain in full, with the rest retrieved from reference TRBV18 and TRBJ2-1, is NAGVMQNPRHLVRRRGQEARLRCSPMKGHSHVYWYRQLPEEGLKFMVYLQKENIIDESGMPKERFSAEFPKEGPSILRIQQVVRGDSAAYFCASSRFGTPPREQFFGPGTRLTVL.

The rearrangement links TRBV7-9 to TRBJ1-2, with D uncertain. With 6 bases removed from V and 7 bases from J, the gap between germline ends came to 12 bases. CDR3 length equals 12 residues. Germline CDR1 SEHNR, CDR2 FQNEAQ (reference sequence). CDR3: CASRIGKVGYTF. The CDR3 DNA follows: TGTGCCAGCAGGATCGGGAAGGTTGGCTACACCTTC.

The chain has TRBV5-1 and TRBJ2-3; TRBD2 agrees at 7 bases. The CDR3 runs 17 residues. Germline V gene sequence: CDR1 SGHRS, CDR2 YFSETQ. V lost 0 bases and J lost 4; bases outside the gene matches: 11. The CDR3: CASSLGGAGPVPDTQYF. The CDR3 DNA follows: TGCGCCAGCAGCTTGGGGGGAGCGGGACCCGTCCCAGATACGCAGTATTTT.

CDR3 amino acids: CASSLQGVTNEKLFF. CDR3 nucleotides: TGTGCCAGCAGCTTGCAGGGCGTAACTAATGAAAAACTGTTTTTT. The chain joins TRBV9 to TRBJ1-4; tentatively, D is TRBD1 (5 bases). This CDR3 region has 15 residues. Trimming took 4 bases from V and 1 from J, leaving 11 bases between them. CDR1 is SGDLS, CDR2 YYNGEE, per germline.

The chain joins TRBV7-6 to TRBJ1-4, with D perhaps TRBD1 (6 bases). Germline V gives CDR1 SGHVS, CDR2 FNYEAQ. Trimming removed 4 bases at V and 5 bases at J, with 11 bases between. The CDR3 consists of 14 residues. The CDR3 bases are TGTGCCAGCAGCTCTCAGGGGAGAAATGAAAAACTGTTTTTT. This encodes CASSSQGRNEKLFF.

This clone occurred a few times. The chain recombines TRBV9 with TRBJ2-2; 16 bases are shared with TRBD2. V was clipped by 3 bases and J by 7 bases; unmatched bases: 12. This CDR3 region has 19 residues. Germline CDR1 reads SGDLS; CDR2 reads YYNGEE. The DNA of the CDR3 is TGTGCCAGCAGCGCCCCCGGGACTAGCGGGAGGGCCGGTGGCGGGGAGCTGTTTTTT. Translated: CASSAPGTSGRAGGGELFF.

This CDR3 reads CASSIESIGTGNEKLFF. CDR3 sequence (DNA): TGTGCCAGTAGTATAGAAAGCATTGGGACAGGGAATGAAAAACTGTTTTTT. The chain is built from TRBV19 and TRBJ1-4, with 9 bases identical to TRBD1. The CDR3 is made up of 17 amino acids. With 0 bases clipped from V and 5 bases from J, the junction kept 7 bases outside the gene matches. Per germline, CDR1 LNHDA and CDR2 SQIVND (reference sequence).

V and J are TRBV7-3 and TRBJ2-5; TRBD1 aligns across 7 bases. With 1 base clipped from V and 2 bases from J, the junction kept 7 bases outside the gene matches. CDR3 length: 16 residues. CDR1 SGHTA and CDR2 FQGTGA come from the germline V gene. The CDR3 protein is CASSLSPGGGQETQYF. CDR3 DNA sequence: TGTGCCAGCAGCTTAAGTCCAGGGGGTGGGCAAGAGACCCAGTACTTC.